The rows below give T cell receptor beta chains drawn from one sample of a study of T cells in Graves' hyperthyroidism and ophthalmopathy. TCRdb re-analysed the multiplex PCR reads in MiXCR, keeping a single row per CDR3 protein. The sample holds roughly 290,000 distinct CDR3 sequences, about an eighth seen once. Sequenced: blood. The origin of the receptors is a young woman with Graves' hyperthyroidism that later progressed to Graves' ophthalmopathy. CDR3s include the opening cysteine and the closing phenylalanine or tryptophan. The D gene is left open where the match is weak. A clone size is listed for some rows: how often the clone was seen (once, few, many), or a class if it is expanded.

. many TRBJ2-3 TRBV6-5 CASSYSLEADTQYF TGTGCCAGCAGTTACTCGTTGGAGGCAGATACGCAGTATTTT
. many TRBJ1-1 TRBV5-1 CASSLVGELGTEAFF TGCGCCAGCAGCTTGGTGGGGGAGCTGGGCACTGAAGCTTTCTTT
TRBD1 . TRBJ1-5 TRBV4-1 CASSARTGYDQPQHF TGCGCCAGCAGCGCACGGACAGGGTACGATCAGCCCCAGCATTTT
TRBD1 many TRBJ2-7 TRBV6-2/TRBV6-3 CASVTGGASRSEQYF TGTGCCAGCGTGACAGGGGGCGCGTCTCGGTCCGAGCAGTACTTC
TRBD1 many TRBJ1-1 TRBV10-3 CAISLDREMNTEAFF TGTGCCATCAGCCTAGACAGGGAGATGAACACTGAAGCTTTCTTT
TRBD1 once TRBJ2-2 TRBV7-9 CASSRWPGTGVAYNTGELFF TGTGCCAGCAGCCGGTGGCCCGGGACAGGGGTAGCCTATAACACCGGGGAGCTGTTTTTT
. few TRBJ1-4 TRBV7-2 CASSLVPEINEKLFF TGTGCCAGCAGCTTAGTACCTGAGATTAATGAAAAACTGTTTTTT
TRBD2 many TRBJ2-1 TRBV7-2 CASYPGGSSYNEQFF TGTGCCAGCTACCCTGGCGGGAGCTCCTACAATGAGCAGTTCTTC
. many TRBJ2-5 TRBV9 CASSSVDETQYF TGTGCCAGCAGCTCCGTAGATGAGACCCAGTACTTC
. many TRBJ2-7 TRBV6-1 CATWDSSYEQYF TGTGCCACCTGGGACTCATCCTACGAGCAGTACTTC
. many TRBJ2-5 TRBV6-1 CASSEGGVGRETQYF TGTGCCAGCAGTGAAGGAGGGGTGGGACGAGAGACCCAGTACTTC
TRBD2 many TRBJ2-6 TRBV2 CAGRLASGANVLTF TGTGCCGGGCGACTAGCCTCCGGGGCCAACGTCCTGACTTTC
TRBD1 many TRBJ2-5 TRBV12-3/TRBV12-4 CASSLGTGFLETQYF TGTGCCAGCAGTTTAGGGACAGGGTTCTTGGAGACCCAGTACTTC
. . TRBJ2-1 TRBV9 CASSPSPEPSSYNEQFF TGTGCCAGCAGCCCCTCCCCGGAGCCGAGCTCCTACAATGAGCAGTTCTTC
. many TRBJ1-2 TRBV7-3 CASSLSPGDPGYTF TGTGCCAGCAGCTTATCTCCAGGGGATCCTGGCTACACCTTC
. . TRBJ2-5 TRBV27 CASRPLGGPKETQYF TGTGCCAGCAGGCCCCTTGGGGGTCCTAAAGAGACCCAGTACTTC
TRBD2 many TRBJ2-7 TRBV7-6 CASSLGPGTSVYEQYF TGTGCCAGCAGCTTAGGGCCCGGGACTAGCGTCTACGAGCAGTACTTC
TRBD1 many TRBJ2-7 TRBV7-3 CASSVTGTGSVEQYF TGTGCCAGCAGCGTTACCGGGACAGGGTCGGTCGAGCAGTACTTC
TRBD2 . TRBJ2-1 TRBV19 CASSWTSGALYNEQFF TGTGCCAGTAGTTGGACTAGCGGGGCCCTCTACAATGAGCAGTTCTTC
. many TRBJ2-7 TRBV20-1 CSASPQYEQYF TGCAGTGCTAGTCCCCAGTACGAGCAGTACTTC
TRBD2 . TRBJ2-3 TRBV29-1 CSVARTGGPGLAGGDTQYF TGCAGCGTTGCCCGGACAGGGGGCCCGGGACTAGCGGGAGGGGATACGCAGTATTTT
TRBD2 many TRBJ2-2 TRBV13 CASRAGEEAGELFF TGTGCCAGTCGGGCGGGAGAGGAGGCCGGGGAGCTGTTTTTT
TRBD1 many TRBJ1-4 TRBV3-1 CASSPPGGGEKLFF TGTGCCAGCAGCCCCCCAGGGGGAGGCGAAAAACTGTTTTTT
. many TRBJ1-2 TRBV3-1 CASSHTGLGGYTF TGTGCCAGCAGCCATACAGGGCTTGGTGGCTACACCTTC
. many TRBJ1-2 TRBV3-1 CASRPTTGRNGYTF TGTGCCAGCCGCCCAACTACAGGGAGGAACGGCTACACCTTC
. many TRBJ2-1 TRBV7-8 CASSSSKEQFF TGTGCCAGCAGCTCAAGCAAGGAGCAGTTCTTC
TRBD2 many TRBJ2-1 TRBV28 CASSPSGRVHEQFF TGTGCCAGCAGTCCCAGCGGGAGGGTGCATGAGCAGTTCTTC
TRBD2 many TRBJ2-1 TRBV11-3 CASSRLAGSYNEQFF TGTGCCAGCAGCCGACTAGCGGGCTCCTACAATGAGCAGTTCTTC
TRBD1 few TRBJ1-6 TRBV14 CASSQNRGPPALHF TGTGCCAGCAGCCAAAACAGGGGCCCCCCGGCCCTCCACTTT
TRBD1 . TRBJ1-4 TRBV19 CASREGGAANEKLFF TGTGCCAGTAGAGAAGGGGGCGCAGCGAATGAAAAACTGTTTTTT
TRBD2 many TRBJ2-3 TRBV7-2 CASSLIGGADTQYF TGTGCCAGCAGCTTAATTGGGGGGGCAGATACGCAGTATTTT
. few TRBJ2-1 TRBV5-1 CASSSRLNNEQFF TGCGCCAGCAGCTCCCGACTCAACAATGAGCAGTTCTTC
TRBD1 . TRBJ1-6 TRBV7-6 CASSSKLPGGSSPLHF TGTGCCAGCAGCTCCAAGCTCCCAGGGGGCAGCTCACCCCTCCACTTT
. many TRBJ1-1 TRBV7-8 CASSLSGEIFLKAFF TGTGCCAGCAGCTTAAGCGGCGAGATATTCCTAAAAGCTTTCTTT
TRBD1 many TRBJ2-1 TRBV12-5 CASGPGTGVYNEQFF TGTGCTAGTGGTCCCGGGACAGGGGTTTACAATGAGCAGTTCTTC
TRBD2 . TRBJ2-5 TRBV4-1 CASSQGTSGRDEETQYF TGCGCCAGCAGCCAAGGGACTAGCGGGAGGGATGAAGAGACCCAGTACTTC
. many TRBJ1-5 TRBV28 CASRNQANQPQHF TGTGCCAGCAGAAACCAAGCTAATCAGCCCCAGCATTTT
TRBD1 few TRBJ2-2 TRBV7-6 CASSSGQGYLTGELFF TGTGCCAGCAGTTCGGGACAGGGGTATCTCACCGGGGAGCTGTTTTTT
. many TRBJ2-7 TRBV20-1 CSAREPGFLEQYF TGCAGTGCTAGAGAGCCAGGGTTTTTGGAGCAGTACTTC
. many TRBJ2-3 TRBV20-1 CSGSGPRDADTQYF TGCAGTGGGTCTGGGCCGAGGGACGCAGATACGCAGTATTTT
. . TRBJ1-1 TRBV5-4 CASSLPQRNTEAFF TGTGCCAGCAGCTTGCCCCAAAGGAACACTGAAGCTTTCTTT
TRBD2 few TRBJ2-1 TRBV5-1 CASSLELAGVPTPNEQFF TGCGCCAGCAGCTTGGAGCTAGCGGGAGTGCCGACGCCCAATGAGCAGTTCTTC
TRBD1 many TRBJ1-2 TRBV4-1 CASSLRDRADYGYTF TGCGCCAGCAGCTTACGGGACAGGGCCGACTATGGCTACACCTTC
. many TRBJ2-7 TRBV28 CASSPPGAGVSYEQYF TGTGCCAGCAGTCCCCCCGGGGCAGGGGTCTCCTACGAGCAGTACTTC
TRBD2 many TRBJ2-3 TRBV7-2 CASRPSGSRSDTQYF TGTGCCAGCAGACCAAGCGGGAGTAGGTCAGATACGCAGTATTTT
. many TRBJ1-2 TRBV6-5 CASSYRGSGYGYTF TGTGCCAGCAGTTACAGGGGGTCGGGGTATGGCTACACCTTC
. many TRBJ2-1 TRBV12-5 CASGLYRLGQDAGTTYNEQFF TGTGCTAGTGGTTTGTACAGGCTCGGCCAGGATGCCGGGACAACCTACAATGAGCAGTTCTTC